Shown below are 8 T cell receptor beta chains from a single sample sequenced in a study of CD8+ T cells in alopecia areata. As the sequencing template, cDNA was produced by extracting RNA and reverse transcribing it. Sequenced by immunoSEQ multiplex PCR; TCRdb stores in-frame clones only, minus some. The sample is made up of 200,000 to 300,000 clones, none counted only once. Researchers sorted pooled cutaneous lymph node cells on the basis of CD4, CD8alpha, NKG2D, NKG2ACE and other markers. Sequences were obtained from CD4+ T cells sorted from a lymph node. These receptor sequences come from a C3H/HeJ mouse with alopecia areata. The strain bears MHC haplotype H2-k.

In regard to this clone: Gene names and germline match the mouse. The read comes to an end 4 residues before the CDR3 does, leaving the germline J gene to fill in the end. V is TRBV5 and J is TRBJ2-1, with 9 bases aligning to TRBD2. The CDR3 loop spans 15 amino acids. The V and J ends lost 4 bases and 2 bases, in that order; junction bases with no gene match: 3. Germline loops: CDR1 LGHNA, CDR2 YNLKQL (reference sequence). CDR3 protein: CASSPHWGDYAEQFF. The DNA read from the CDR3 is TGTGCCAGCAGCCCCCACTGGGGGGACTATGCT.

Points on this clone: Gene names denote mouse genes. Read sequence stops 4 residues before the CDR3 end, and the germline J gene provides the missing end. The chain employs TRBV13-1 and TRBJ2-4; possibly TRBD1 for D (6 bases). CDR3 length: 15 residues. The V and J ends lost 6 bases and 0 bases respectively, with 14 bases between them. From germline, CDR1 is NSHNY and CDR2 SYGAGN. The CDR3 is CASNRAPDSQNTLYF. Partial CDR3 DNA: TGTGCCAGCAACAGGGCCCCGGATAGTCAAAAC.

Turning to this clone: Gene names are mouse gene names. Coverage ceases 4 residues before the CDR3 finishes, and the germline J gene fills in the end. The chain employs TRBV5 and TRBJ1-2; 11 bases are a match to TRBD1. The CDR3 is 14 amino acids. Looked up from germline, CDR1 is LGHNA and CDR2 is YNLKQL (reference sequence). Partial CDR3 DNA: TGTGCCAGCAGCTCACCGGGACAGGGGGGC. It translates to CASSSPGQGG. The complete CDR3 protein is CASSSPGQGGDYTF.

In this sample, this clone turned up a few times. Gene labels here are mouse ones. The sequenced fragment ends 4 residues before the CDR3 boundary, so the rest is inferred from the germline J gene. V is TRBV12-1 and J is TRBJ2-1; perhaps TRBD1 as D (6 bases). Trimming took off 2 bases at V and 1 base at J, with 14 bases between the two ends. Germline CDR1 and CDR2: SGHSN and HYEKVE. The CDR3 is made up of 16 amino acids. The CDR3 bases that were read are TGTGCCAGCTCTCCCCCTGGGACAATAAACTATGCT. It translates to CASSPPGTINYA. The full CDR3 sequence reads CASSPPGTINYAEQFF.

As concerns this clone: Gene names are the mouse ones. The sequence runs out 4 residues before the end of the CDR3; the remainder is reconstructed from the germline J gene. Other nucleotide sequences from this sample produce the same CDR3. The V and J genes are TRBV13-3 and TRBJ2-2; 7 bases match TRBD1. V shed 4 bases and J 0 bases; nucleotides not matched to a gene: 0. The germline V gene has CDR1 NNHDY and CDR2 SYVADS. The CDR3 loop spans 14 amino acids. CDR3 DNA (partial): TGTGCCAGCAGTCAGGGGGCAAACACCGGG. This translates into CASSQGANTG. The whole CDR3 region reads CASSQGANTGQLYF.

About this clone: Gene names are the mouse ones. The read ends 4 residues shy of where the CDR3 ends; the end is completed using the germline J gene. This rearrangement joins TRBV1 to TRBJ2-7, with TRBD1 matching over 8 bases. Trimming took 6 bases from V and 0 from J; bases not matched to a gene: 1. Germline V lookup: CDR1 NSQYPW, CDR2 LRSPGD (reference sequence). The CDR3 consists of 13 residues. Partial CDR3 DNA: TGCACCTGCAGGCAGGGGGCCTCCTAT. Residues: CTCRQGASY. The entire CDR3 is CTCRQGASYEQYF.

This clone occurred a few times. Gene names are the mouse ones. With the read ending 4 residues before the CDR3 end, the germline J gene is used to fill in that end. The genes are TRBV13-2 and TRBJ2-3; TRBD1 is a possible D gene (6 bases). Germline V gene lookup returns CDR1 NNHNN and CDR2 SYGAGS (reference sequence). V was pared by 3 bases and J by 0 bases, with 11 bases between. This CDR3 region has 15 residues. CDR3 amino acids: CASGGDILSAETLYF. Partial CDR3 DNA: TGTGCCAGCGGTGGGGACATCCTTAGTGCAGAA.

This clone was seen ten or more times. The gene names here belong to mouse. The read ends 4 residues shy of where the CDR3 ends; the end is completed using the germline J gene. This sequence joins TRBV13-1 and TRBJ1-1; D is ambiguous. Germline CDR1 is NSHNY and CDR2 is SYGAGN. Deletions cut 1 base from V and 0 bases from J, with 4 bases between. This CDR3 has 13 residues. The CDR3 sequence is CASSDYANTEVFF. The covered CDR3 bases are TGTGCCAGCAGTGATTATGCAAACACA.